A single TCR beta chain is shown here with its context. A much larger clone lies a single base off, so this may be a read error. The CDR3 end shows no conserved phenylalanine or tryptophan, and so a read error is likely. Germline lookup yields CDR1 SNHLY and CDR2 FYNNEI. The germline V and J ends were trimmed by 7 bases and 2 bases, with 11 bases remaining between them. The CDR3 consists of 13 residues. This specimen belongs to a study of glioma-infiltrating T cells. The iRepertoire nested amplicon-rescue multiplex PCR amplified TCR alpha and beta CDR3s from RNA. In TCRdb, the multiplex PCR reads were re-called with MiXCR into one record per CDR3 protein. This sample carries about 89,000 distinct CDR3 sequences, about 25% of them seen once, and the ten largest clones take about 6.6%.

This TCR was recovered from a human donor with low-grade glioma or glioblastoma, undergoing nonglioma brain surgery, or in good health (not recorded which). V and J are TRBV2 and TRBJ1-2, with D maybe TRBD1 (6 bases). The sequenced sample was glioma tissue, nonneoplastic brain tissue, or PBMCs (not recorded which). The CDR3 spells CASTGTGNYGYTL. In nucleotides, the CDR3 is TGTGCCAGCACTGGAACAGGGAACTATGGCTACACCCTC.